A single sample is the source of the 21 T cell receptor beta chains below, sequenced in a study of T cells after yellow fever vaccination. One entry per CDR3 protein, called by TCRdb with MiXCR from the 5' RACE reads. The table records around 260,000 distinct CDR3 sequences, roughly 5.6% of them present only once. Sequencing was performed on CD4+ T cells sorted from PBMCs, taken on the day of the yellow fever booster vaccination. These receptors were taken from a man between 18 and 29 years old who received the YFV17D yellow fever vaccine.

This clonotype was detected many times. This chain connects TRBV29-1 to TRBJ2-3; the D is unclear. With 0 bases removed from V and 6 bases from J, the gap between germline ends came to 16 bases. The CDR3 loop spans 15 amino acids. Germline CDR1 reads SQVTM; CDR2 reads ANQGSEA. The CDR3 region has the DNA TGCAGCGTTGAAGATCAGGAACGGGCCTGGGATACGCAGTATTTT. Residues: CSVEDQERAWDTQYF.

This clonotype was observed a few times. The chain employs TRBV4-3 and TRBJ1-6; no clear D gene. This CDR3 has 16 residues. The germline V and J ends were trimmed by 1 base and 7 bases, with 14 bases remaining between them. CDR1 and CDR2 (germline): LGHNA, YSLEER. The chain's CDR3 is CASSQASARANSPLHF. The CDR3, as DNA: TGCGCCAGCAGCCAAGCGAGCGCAAGGGCCAATTCACCCCTCCACTTT.

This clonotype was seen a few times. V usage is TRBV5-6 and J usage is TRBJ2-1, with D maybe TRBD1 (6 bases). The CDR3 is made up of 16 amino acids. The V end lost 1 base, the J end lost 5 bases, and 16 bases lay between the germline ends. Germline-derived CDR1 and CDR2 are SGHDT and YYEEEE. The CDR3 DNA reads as TGTGCCAGCAGCTTGCTGGTCGGGACACTCGACAATGAGCAGTTCTTC. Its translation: CASSLLVGTLDNEQFF.

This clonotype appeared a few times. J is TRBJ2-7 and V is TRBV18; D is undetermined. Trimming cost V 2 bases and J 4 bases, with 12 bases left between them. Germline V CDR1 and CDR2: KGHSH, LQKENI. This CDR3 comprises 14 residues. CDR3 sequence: CASSPMADGYEQYV. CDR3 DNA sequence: TGTGCCAGCTCACCAATGGCAGATGGTTACGAGCAGTACGTC.

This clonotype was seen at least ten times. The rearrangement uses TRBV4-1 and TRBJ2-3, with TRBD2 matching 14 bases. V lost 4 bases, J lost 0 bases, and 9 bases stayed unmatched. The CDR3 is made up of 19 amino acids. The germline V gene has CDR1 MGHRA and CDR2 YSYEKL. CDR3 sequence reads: CASSRGLAGGRTSTDTQYF. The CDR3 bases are TGCGCCAGCAGCCGCGGACTAGCGGGGGGTCGTACTAGCACAGATACGCAGTATTTT.

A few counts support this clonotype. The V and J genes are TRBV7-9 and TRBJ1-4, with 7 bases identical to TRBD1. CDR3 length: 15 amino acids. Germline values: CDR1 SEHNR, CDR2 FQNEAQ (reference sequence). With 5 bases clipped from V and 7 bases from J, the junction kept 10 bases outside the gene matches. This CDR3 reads CASSPKGALGEKLFF. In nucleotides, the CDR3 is TGTGCCAGCAGCCCCAAGGGGGCGCTCGGTGAAAAACTGTTTTTT.

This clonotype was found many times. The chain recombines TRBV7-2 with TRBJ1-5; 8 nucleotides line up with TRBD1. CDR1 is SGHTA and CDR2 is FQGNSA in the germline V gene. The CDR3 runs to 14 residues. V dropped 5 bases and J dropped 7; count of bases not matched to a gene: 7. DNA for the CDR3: TGTGCCAGCAGCCCGAACAGGGGGGAGCAGCCCCAGCATTTT. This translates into CASSPNRGEQPQHF.

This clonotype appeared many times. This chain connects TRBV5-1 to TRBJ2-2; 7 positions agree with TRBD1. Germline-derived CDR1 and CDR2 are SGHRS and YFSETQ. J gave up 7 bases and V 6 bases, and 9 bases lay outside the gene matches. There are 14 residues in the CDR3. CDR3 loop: CASKETGSNGELFF. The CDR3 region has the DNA TGCGCCAGCAAGGAGACAGGGTCGAACGGGGAGCTGTTTTTT.

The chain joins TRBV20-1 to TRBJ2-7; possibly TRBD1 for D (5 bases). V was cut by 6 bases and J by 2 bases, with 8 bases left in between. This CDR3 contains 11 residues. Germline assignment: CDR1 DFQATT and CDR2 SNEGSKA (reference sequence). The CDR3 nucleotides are TGCAGTGCCCCAGGGACCTACGAGCAGTACTTC. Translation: CSAPGTYEQYF.

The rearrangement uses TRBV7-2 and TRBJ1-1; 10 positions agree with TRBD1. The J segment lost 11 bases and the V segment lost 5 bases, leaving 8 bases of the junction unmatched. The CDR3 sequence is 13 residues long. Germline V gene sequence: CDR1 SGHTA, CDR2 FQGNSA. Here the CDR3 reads CASSRDRGGGAFF. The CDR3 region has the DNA TGTGCCAGCAGCCGGGACAGGGGCGGAGGGGCTTTCTTT. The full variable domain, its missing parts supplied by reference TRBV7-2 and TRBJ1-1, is GAGVSQSPSNKVTEKGKDVELRCDPISGHTALYWYRQSLGQGLEFLIYFQGNSAPDKSGLPSDRFSAERTGGSVSTLTIQRTQQEDSAVYLCASSRDRGGGAFFGQGTRLTVV.

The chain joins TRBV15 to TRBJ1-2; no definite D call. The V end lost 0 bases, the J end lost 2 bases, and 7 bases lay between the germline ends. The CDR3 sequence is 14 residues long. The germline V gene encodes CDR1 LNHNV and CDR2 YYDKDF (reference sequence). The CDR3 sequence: CATSREGSNYGYTF. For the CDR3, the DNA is TGTGCCACCAGCAGAGAGGGTTCCAACTATGGCTACACCTTC.

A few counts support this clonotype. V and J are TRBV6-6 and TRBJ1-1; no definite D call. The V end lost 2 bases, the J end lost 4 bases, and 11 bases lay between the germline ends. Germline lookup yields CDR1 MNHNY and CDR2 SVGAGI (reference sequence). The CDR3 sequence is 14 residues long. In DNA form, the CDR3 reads TGTGCCAGCAGTTACAGGAGGGAGGCCACTGAAGCTTTCTTT. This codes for CASSYRREATEAFF.

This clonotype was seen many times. The CDR3 DNA follows: TGTGCCAGCAGTTACTCGGGGCAGCGCAATCAGCCCCAGCATTTT. Its protein product is CASSYSGQRNQPQHF. The gene calls are TRBV6-5 and TRBJ1-5; TRBD1 might be the D (5 bases). V lost 0 bases to trimming and J lost 2 bases, with 8 bases between them. CDR3 length: 15 residues. CDR1 is MNHEY, CDR2 SVGAGI, per germline.

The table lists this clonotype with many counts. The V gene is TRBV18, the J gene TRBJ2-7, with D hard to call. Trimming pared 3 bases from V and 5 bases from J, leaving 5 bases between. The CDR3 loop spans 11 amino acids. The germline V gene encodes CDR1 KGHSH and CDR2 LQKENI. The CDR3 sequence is CASSPLNEQYF. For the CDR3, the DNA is TGTGCCAGCTCACCCTTGAACGAGCAGTACTTC.

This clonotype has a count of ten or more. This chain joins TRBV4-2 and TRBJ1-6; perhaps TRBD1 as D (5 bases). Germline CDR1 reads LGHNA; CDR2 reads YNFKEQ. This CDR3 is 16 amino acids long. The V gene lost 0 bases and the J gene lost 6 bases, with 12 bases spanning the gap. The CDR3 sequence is CASSQDPAGLNSPLHF. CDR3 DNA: TGTGCCAGCAGCCAAGATCCGGCAGGGCTTAATTCACCCCTCCACTTT.

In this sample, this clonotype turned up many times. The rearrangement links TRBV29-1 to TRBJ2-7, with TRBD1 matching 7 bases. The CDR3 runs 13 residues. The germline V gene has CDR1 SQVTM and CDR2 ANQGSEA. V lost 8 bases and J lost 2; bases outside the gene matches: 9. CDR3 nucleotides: TGCAGCTTCTACGGGCAGGGGGCCTACGAGCAGTACTTC. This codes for CSFYGQGAYEQYF.

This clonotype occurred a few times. CDR3 sequence reads: CASRTGTSGANEQFF. CDR3 in DNA: TGTGCCAGCAGAACCGGGACTAGCGGGGCAAATGAGCAGTTCTTC. The chain carries TRBV6-5 and TRBJ2-1; 13 bases are shared with TRBD2. CDR1 is MNHEY, CDR2 SVGAGI, per germline. Trimming took 6 bases from V and 7 from J; bases not matched to a gene: 6. This CDR3 region has 15 residues.

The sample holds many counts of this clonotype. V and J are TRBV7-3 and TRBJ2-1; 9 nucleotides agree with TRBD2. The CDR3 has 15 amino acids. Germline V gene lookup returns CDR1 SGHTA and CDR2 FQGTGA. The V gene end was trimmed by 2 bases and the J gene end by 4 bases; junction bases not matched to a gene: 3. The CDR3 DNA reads TGTGCCAGCAGCTTAGGCGGGGGGGAGTACAATGAGCAGTTCTTC. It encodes CASSLGGGEYNEQFF.

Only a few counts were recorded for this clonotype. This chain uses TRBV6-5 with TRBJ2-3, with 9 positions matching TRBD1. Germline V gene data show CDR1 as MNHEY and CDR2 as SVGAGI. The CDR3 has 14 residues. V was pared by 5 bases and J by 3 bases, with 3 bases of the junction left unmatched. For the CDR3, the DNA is TGTGCCAGCAGTACCGGGACAGGGACAGATACGCAGTATTTT. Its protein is CASSTGTGTDTQYF.

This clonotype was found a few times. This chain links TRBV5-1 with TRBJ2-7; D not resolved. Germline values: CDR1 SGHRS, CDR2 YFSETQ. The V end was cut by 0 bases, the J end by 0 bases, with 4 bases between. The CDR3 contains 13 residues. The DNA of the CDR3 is TGCGCCAGCAGCTTGGGGCACTCCTACGAGCAGTACTTC. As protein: CASSLGHSYEQYF.

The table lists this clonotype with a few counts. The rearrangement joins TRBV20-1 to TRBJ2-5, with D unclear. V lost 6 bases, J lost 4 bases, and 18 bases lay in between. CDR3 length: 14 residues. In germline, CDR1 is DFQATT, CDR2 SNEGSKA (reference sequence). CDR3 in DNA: TGCAGTGCCACGCCCCTAGTCGCTGGAGAGACCCAGTACTTC. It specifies CSATPLVAGETQYF.